Following are 10 T cell receptor beta chains from one sample sequenced in a study of HIV-infected patients and healthy controls. Around 450 ng RNA was reverse transcribed with alpha and beta constant-region primers. Separate chain-specific third strand synthesis with multiplexing indices produced the alpha and beta libraries. TCRdb re-called the 5' RACE reads through MiXCR, storing one row per CDR3 protein. This sample has 10,000 to 15,000 distinct CDR3 sequences, with under 13% found just once. The repertoire came from unfractionated whole blood and reflected all unsorted peripheral T cells. Source material: blood. These receptor sequences come from an adult in good health.

This chain uses TRBV24-1 with TRBJ1-1; 8 bases agree with TRBD1. The germline V gene encodes CDR1 KGHDR and CDR2 SFDVKD. V was clipped by 4 bases and J by 7 bases; unmatched bases: 7. The CDR3 spans 14 residues. This CDR3 reads CATSDRGTGGEAFF. The DNA of the CDR3 is TGTGCCACCAGTGACCGGGGGACAGGCGGTGAAGCTTTCTTT.

The V and J genes are TRBV5-4 and TRBJ2-1; 13 bases map to TRBD2. Germline V gene data show CDR1 as SGHNT and CDR2 as YYREEE (reference sequence). The CDR3 consists of 21 residues. The junction had 16 bases not matched to a gene; V was cut back by 3 bases and J by 1 base. Written as DNA, the CDR3 is TGTGCCAGCAGCTCACACCTACTAGCGGGAGGGCCGAGAAGGTCCTACAATGAGCAGTTCTTC. It encodes CASSSHLLAGGPRRSYNEQFF.

The table lists this clonotype with a few counts. The CDR3 is CATSRAATGVSSPLHF. The CDR3 nucleotides are TGTGCCACCAGCAGAGCAGCGACAGGGGTTAGTTCACCCCTCCACTTT. The V gene is TRBV15, the J gene TRBJ1-6; TRBD1 matches 8 bases. This CDR3 region has 16 residues. Per the germline V gene, CDR1 is LNHNV and CDR2 is YYDKDF (reference sequence). The V gene end was trimmed by 1 base and the J gene end by 9 bases; junction bases not matched to a gene: 8.

The chain has TRBV13 and TRBJ1-3; possible D gene TRBD1, 5 bases. The germline CDR1 and CDR2 sequences are PRHDT and FYEKMQ (reference sequence). The CDR3 is made up of 15 amino acids. V was shortened by 5 bases and J by 5 bases, with 16 bases between the two germline ends. DNA for the CDR3: TGTGCCAGCAGCGGGGCAGGCAGGGAAAGAAACACCATATATTTT. Translating it yields CASSGAGRERNTIYF. The full variable domain, its missing parts supplied by reference TRBV13 and TRBJ1-3, is AAGVIQSPRHLIKEKRETATLKCYPIPRHDTVYWYQQGPGQDPQFLISFYEKMQSDKGSIPDRFSAQQFSDYHSELNMSSLELGDSALYFCASSGAGRERNTIYFGEGSWLTVV.

V and J are TRBV11-2 and TRBJ2-3; TRBD2 matches at 11 bases. The CDR3 covers 16 residues. Germline V gene lookup returns CDR1 SGHAT and CDR2 FQNNGV. V dropped 5 bases and J dropped 5; count of bases not matched to a gene: 9. The CDR3 loop reads CASSDTSGSIVDTQYF. In DNA form, the CDR3 reads TGTGCCAGCAGCGACACTAGCGGGAGTATCGTAGATACGCAGTATTTT.

In this sample, this clonotype is medium-sized. The chain is built from TRBV5-1 and TRBJ2-1, with 9 positions matching TRBD1. The germline V gene encodes CDR1 SGHRS and CDR2 YFSETQ. The CDR3 runs to 14 residues. J was trimmed by 4 bases and V by 4 bases; bases with no gene match: 3. The CDR3, as DNA: TGCGCCAGCAGCCCAGGGACAGGGTACAATGAGCAGTTCTTC. Amino acid sequence: CASSPGTGYNEQFF.

In its sample, this clonotype ranks as medium-sized (0.01 to 0.1%). This chain uses TRBV29-1 with TRBJ1-1, with 10 bases aligning to TRBD1. The V segment lost 5 bases and the J segment 11 bases; nucleotides outside the gene matches: 11. This CDR3 region has 13 residues. Looked up from germline, CDR1 is SQVTM and CDR2 is ANQGSEA. The CDR3 region is CSVQRGTGEMAFF. The CDR3 bases are TGCAGCGTTCAGAGGGGGACAGGGGAGATGGCTTTCTTT.

This chain joins TRBV29-1 and TRBJ2-3; 9 positions match TRBD2. Per germline, CDR1 SQVTM and CDR2 ANQGSEA. The CDR3 has 14 residues. V was pared by 3 bases and J by 4 bases, with 5 bases of the junction left unmatched. Here the CDR3 DNA reads TGCAGCGTTGAGGTCGAGCGGGAGGCAGATACGCAGTATTTT. This encodes CSVEVEREADTQYF.

This clonotype appeared a few times. The genes are TRBV19 and TRBJ2-3; D not resolved. V was shortened by 5 bases and J by 0 bases, with 6 bases between the two germline ends. Germline values: CDR1 LNHDA, CDR2 SQIVND (reference sequence). The CDR3 covers 13 residues. The CDR3 is CASSPPSTDTQYF. The CDR3 DNA sequence: TGTGCCAGTAGTCCCCCCAGCACAGATACGCAGTATTTT.

The rearrangement links TRBV20-1 to TRBJ2-5, with 7 bases aligning to TRBD2. The CDR3 is 14 residues long. Germline CDR1 reads DFQATT; CDR2 reads SNEGSKA (reference sequence). CDR3 DNA sequence: TGCAGCTCAAGACTAGCCAAGGGTCAAGAGACCCAGTACTTC. This gives the protein CSSRLAKGQETQYF.